A single sample is the source of the 19 T cell receptor beta chains below, sequenced in a study of cytomegalovirus exposure and HLA in healthy donors. Libraries were prepared by immunoSEQ multiplex PCR; TCRdb keeps only in-frame clonotypes and omits some of them. The sample has around 150,000 clones, around four fifths seen once; the top ten hold approximately 30%. Sequenced sample: PBMCs. Source of these receptors: a man aged 30-40 years in good health and CMV-seropositive.

The chain links TRBV29-1 to TRBJ2-1; TRBD2 aligns across 9 bases. CDR1 is SQVTM and CDR2 is ANQGSEA in the germline V gene. V shed 2 bases and J 6 bases; nucleotides not matched to a gene: 11. The CDR3 is 16 residues long. In DNA form, the CDR3 reads TGCAGCGTTGAAAACCCGGTAGCGGGAGTTTCCAATGAGCAGTTCTTC. Its protein product is CSVENPVAGVSNEQFF.

This sequence joins TRBV5-1 and TRBJ1-4, with 9 positions matching TRBD1. The CDR3 runs 16 residues. Germline V lookup: CDR1 SGHRS, CDR2 YFSETQ. J was trimmed by 0 bases and V by 0 bases; bases with no gene match: 0. The CDR3, as DNA: TGCGCCAGCAGCTTGGGGACAGGGGCAACTAATGAAAAACTGTTTTTT. It specifies CASSLGTGATNEKLFF.

This sequence joins TRBV5-6 and TRBJ1-4, with D perhaps TRBD1 (5 bases). The germline V gene has CDR1 SGHDT and CDR2 YYEEEE. This CDR3 has 19 residues. V lost 1 base to trimming and J lost 8 bases, with 27 bases between them. The CDR3 is CASSLMEGGWTPVGEKLFF. As DNA, the CDR3 is TGTGCCAGCAGCTTGATGGAGGGTGGTTGGACACCGGTCGGAGAAAAACTGTTTTTT.

The rearrangement joins TRBV18 to TRBJ2-7; D is possibly TRBD1 (5 bases). Looked up from germline, CDR1 is KGHSH and CDR2 is LQKENI. Deletions cut 2 bases from V and 2 bases from J, with 13 bases between. CDR3 length equals 15 residues. The CDR3 nucleotides are TGTGCCAGCTCACCAAGCGACACAGGCACCTACGAGCAGTACTTC. Protein sequence: CASSPSDTGTYEQYF.

The CDR3 region has the DNA TGTGCCAGCAGCATAGGACAGGCTGGCTATAGCAATCAGCCCCAGCATTTT. Its translation is CASSIGQAGYSNQPQHF. The chain is built from TRBV2 and TRBJ1-5; 7 bases align to TRBD1. Looked up from germline, CDR1 is SNHLY and CDR2 is FYNNEI. V trimming: 6 bases; J trimming: 0 bases; junction bases outside the gene matches: 11. The CDR3 spans 17 residues.

This chain connects TRBV6-5 to TRBJ1-1; TRBD1 aligns across 8 bases. The CDR3 consists of 14 residues. The germline CDR1 and CDR2 sequences are MNHEY and SVGAGI. V dropped 0 bases and J dropped 4; count of bases not matched to a gene: 1. The CDR3 loop reads CASSYSTGVTEAFF. In DNA, the CDR3 is TGTGCCAGCAGTTACTCGACAGGGGTCACTGAAGCTTTCTTT.

The chain uses TRBV4-1 and TRBJ2-5, with D perhaps TRBD1 (6 bases). There are 14 residues in the CDR3. Trimming took 1 base from V and 3 from J, leaving 9 bases between them. Looked up from germline, CDR1 is MGHRA and CDR2 is YSYEKL. CDR3 DNA sequence: TGCGCCAGCAGCCAAGTTAACAGGGAAGAGACCCAGTACTTC. Its translation is CASSQVNREETQYF.

In this sample, this clone turned up a few times. The genes are TRBV7-9 and TRBJ1-2, with no clear D. Deletions cut 5 bases from V and 6 bases from J, with 13 bases between. CDR3 length equals 13 residues. From germline, CDR1 is SEHNR and CDR2 FQNEAQ (reference sequence). In nucleotides, the CDR3 is TGTGCCAGCAGCCTCCTGGCGGGGAATGGCTACACCTTC. Translated: CASSLLAGNGYTF.

V is TRBV15 and J is TRBJ2-3; 12 bases map to TRBD2. V dropped 5 bases and J dropped 1; count of bases not matched to a gene: 4. The germline V gene encodes CDR1 LNHNV and CDR2 YYDKDF (reference sequence). This CDR3 has 16 amino acids. The CDR3 region is CATSPRTSGGTDTQYF. CDR3 nucleotide sequence: TGTGCCACCAGCCCACGGACTAGCGGGGGCACAGATACGCAGTATTTT.

This sequence joins TRBV7-6 and TRBJ1-1; possibly TRBD1 for D (5 bases). V lost 1 base to trimming and J lost 2 bases, with 8 bases between them. CDR3 length: 14 residues. CDR1 is SGHVS and CDR2 is FNYEAQ in the germline V gene. The CDR3, as DNA: TGTGCCAGCAGCTTAGGGGGGGGTAACACTGAAGCTTTCTTT. This encodes CASSLGGGNTEAFF.

This chain uses TRBV5-1 with TRBJ1-1; D is unclear. Trimming stripped 6 bases from V and 1 base from J, with 13 bases between. CDR1 and CDR2 (germline): SGHRS, YFSETQ. This CDR3 region has 14 residues. CDR3 DNA sequence: TGCGCCAGCAAGCTTGATCGGGGGAACACTGAAGCTTTCTTT. This encodes CASKLDRGNTEAFF.

The chain uses TRBV23-1 and TRBJ2-1, with a tentative D call TRBD1 (5 bases). TRBV23-1 qualifies as an ORF whose function is uncertain. The CDR3 runs 15 residues. V lost 2 bases to trimming and J lost 5 bases, with 13 bases between them. CDR3 coding DNA: TGCGCCAGCAGTCAAGAGCCAGGGTCTGACAATGAGCAGTTCTTC. Translation: CASSQEPGSDNEQFF.

The genes are TRBV7-2 and TRBJ1-1, with 9 bases aligning to TRBD1. The CDR3 consists of 15 residues. Germline assignment: CDR1 SGHTA and CDR2 FQGNSA. After removal of 5 bases from V and 5 bases from J, the junction contained 9 bases not matched to a gene. The DNA for the CDR3 is TGTGCCAGCAGCCATTGGGACAGGGAGGGGACTGAAGCTTTCTTT. Amino acid sequence: CASSHWDREGTEAFF.

This clone was detected once. The chain employs TRBV19 and TRBJ2-7; TRBD2 matches at 7 bases. Per the germline V gene, CDR1 is LNHDA and CDR2 is SQIVND (reference sequence). The junction had 11 bases not matched to a gene; V was cut back by 6 bases and J by 6 bases. The CDR3 contains 14 residues. For the CDR3, the DNA is TGTGCCAGTAGGAGTGGCGGGAGTCCTAGCGAGCAGTACTTC. This translates into CASRSGGSPSEQYF. The whole variable domain, remainder taken from reference TRBV19 and TRBJ2-7, is DGGITQSPKYLFRKEGQNVTLSCEQNLNHDAMYWYRQDPGQGLRLIYYSQIVNDFQKGDIAEGYSVSREKKESFPLTVTSAQKNPTAFYLCASRSGGSPSEQYFGPGTRLTVT.

For the CDR3, the DNA is TGTGCCAGCAGTGTCCGTGGCAGCGAACATAACTACAATGAGCAGTTCTTC. It translates to CASSVRGSEHNYNEQFF. The chain joins TRBV27 to TRBJ2-1; D call uncertain. V was shortened by 5 bases and J by 3 bases, with 20 bases between the two germline ends. In germline, CDR1 is MNHEY, CDR2 SMNVEV (reference sequence). The CDR3 length is 17 residues.

The count of this clone is one. The chain has TRBV2 and TRBJ1-5; 10 bases map to TRBD1. The CDR3 sequence is 16 residues long. Germline-derived CDR1 and CDR2 are SNHLY and FYNNEI. The V and J ends lost 8 bases and 3 bases, in that order; junction bases with no gene match: 10. CDR3 coding DNA: TGTGCCAGCGCAAGTAGACAGGGGGCTGACAATCAGCCCCAGCATTTT. This encodes CASASRQGADNQPQHF.

V usage is TRBV19 and J usage is TRBJ1-3, with TRBD1 matching 11 bases. The germline V gene has CDR1 LNHDA and CDR2 SQIVND (reference sequence). This CDR3 is built from 17 residues. With 6 bases clipped from V and 0 bases from J, the junction kept 7 bases outside the gene matches. The CDR3: CASRSGTGGFSGNTIYF. CDR3 sequence (DNA): TGTGCCAGTAGGTCCGGGACAGGGGGTTTCTCTGGAAACACCATATATTTT.

The V call is TRBV7-3, the J call TRBJ2-4; TRBD2 matches at 7 bases. This CDR3 contains 14 residues. Germline assignment: CDR1 SGHTA and CDR2 FQGTGA. The trim removed 2 bases at V and 7 bases at J, leaving 5 bases unmatched. The CDR3 region is CASSLSGGSNIQYF. For the CDR3, the DNA is TGTGCCAGCAGCTTATCGGGGGGTTCCAACATTCAGTACTTC.

V and J are TRBV14 and TRBJ2-1, with 9 positions matching TRBD2. Germline trimming cut 4 bases from V and 8 bases from J; bases unmatched to any gene: 12. Germline-derived CDR1 and CDR2 are SGHDN and FVKESK. This CDR3 region has 16 residues. As DNA, the CDR3 is TGTGCCAGCAGCCTCGCGATTAGCGGGAGTTCCGATGAGCAGTTCTTC. It codes for CASSLAISGSSDEQFF.